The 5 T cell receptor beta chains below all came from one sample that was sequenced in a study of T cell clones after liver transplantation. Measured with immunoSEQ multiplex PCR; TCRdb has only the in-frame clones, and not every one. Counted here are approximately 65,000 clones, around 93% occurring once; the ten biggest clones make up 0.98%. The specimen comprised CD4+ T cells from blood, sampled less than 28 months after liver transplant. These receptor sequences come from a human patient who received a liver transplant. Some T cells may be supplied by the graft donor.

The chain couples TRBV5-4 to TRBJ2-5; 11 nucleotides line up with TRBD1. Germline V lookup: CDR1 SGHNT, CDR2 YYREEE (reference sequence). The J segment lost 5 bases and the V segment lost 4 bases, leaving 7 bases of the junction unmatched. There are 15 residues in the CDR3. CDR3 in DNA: TGTGCCAGCAGCGGAGGACAGGGGGCCCGGGAGACCCAGTACTTC. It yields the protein CASSGGQGARETQYF.

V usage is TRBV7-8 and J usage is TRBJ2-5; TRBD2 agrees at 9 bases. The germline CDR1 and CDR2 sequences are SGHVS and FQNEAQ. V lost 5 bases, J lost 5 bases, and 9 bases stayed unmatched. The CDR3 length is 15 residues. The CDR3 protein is CASSRDSGSAETQYF. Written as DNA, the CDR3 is TGTGCCAGCAGCCGGGATAGCGGGAGTGCTGAGACCCAGTACTTC. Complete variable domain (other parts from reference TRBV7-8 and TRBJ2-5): GAGVSQSPRYKVAKRGQDVALRCDPISGHVSLFWYQQALGQGPEFLTYFQNEAQLDKSGLPSDRFFAERPEGSVSTLKIQRTQQEDSAVYLCASSRDSGSAETQYFGPGTRLLVL.

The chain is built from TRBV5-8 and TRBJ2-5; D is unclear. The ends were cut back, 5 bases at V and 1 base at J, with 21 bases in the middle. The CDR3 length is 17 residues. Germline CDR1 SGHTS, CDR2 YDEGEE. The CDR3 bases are TGTGCCAGCAGATTCCCAAGACGGATATCTTTCCAAGAGACCCAGTACTTC. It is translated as CASRFPRRISFQETQYF.

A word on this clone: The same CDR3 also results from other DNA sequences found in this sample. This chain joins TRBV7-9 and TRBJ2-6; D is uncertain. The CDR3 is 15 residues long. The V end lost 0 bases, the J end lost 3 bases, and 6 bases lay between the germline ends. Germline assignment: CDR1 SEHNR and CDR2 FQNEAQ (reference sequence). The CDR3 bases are TGTGCCAGCAGCTTAGCGGGAAGTGGGGCCAACGTCCTGACTTTC. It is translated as CASSLAGSGANVLTF. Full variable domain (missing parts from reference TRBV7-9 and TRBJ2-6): DTGVSQNPRHKITKRGQNVTFRCDPISEHNRLYWYRQTLGQGPEFLTYFQNEAQLEKSRLLSDRFSAERPKGSFSTLEIQRTEQGDSAMYLCASSLAGSGANVLTFGAGSRLTVL.

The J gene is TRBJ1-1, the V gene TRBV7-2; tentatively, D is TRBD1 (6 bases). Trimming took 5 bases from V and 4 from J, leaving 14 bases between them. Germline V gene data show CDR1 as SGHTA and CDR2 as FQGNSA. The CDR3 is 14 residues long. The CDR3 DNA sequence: TGTGCCAGCAGCCCCGCAGGGGTGGGCACTGAAGCTTTCTTT. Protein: CASSPAGVGTEAFF.